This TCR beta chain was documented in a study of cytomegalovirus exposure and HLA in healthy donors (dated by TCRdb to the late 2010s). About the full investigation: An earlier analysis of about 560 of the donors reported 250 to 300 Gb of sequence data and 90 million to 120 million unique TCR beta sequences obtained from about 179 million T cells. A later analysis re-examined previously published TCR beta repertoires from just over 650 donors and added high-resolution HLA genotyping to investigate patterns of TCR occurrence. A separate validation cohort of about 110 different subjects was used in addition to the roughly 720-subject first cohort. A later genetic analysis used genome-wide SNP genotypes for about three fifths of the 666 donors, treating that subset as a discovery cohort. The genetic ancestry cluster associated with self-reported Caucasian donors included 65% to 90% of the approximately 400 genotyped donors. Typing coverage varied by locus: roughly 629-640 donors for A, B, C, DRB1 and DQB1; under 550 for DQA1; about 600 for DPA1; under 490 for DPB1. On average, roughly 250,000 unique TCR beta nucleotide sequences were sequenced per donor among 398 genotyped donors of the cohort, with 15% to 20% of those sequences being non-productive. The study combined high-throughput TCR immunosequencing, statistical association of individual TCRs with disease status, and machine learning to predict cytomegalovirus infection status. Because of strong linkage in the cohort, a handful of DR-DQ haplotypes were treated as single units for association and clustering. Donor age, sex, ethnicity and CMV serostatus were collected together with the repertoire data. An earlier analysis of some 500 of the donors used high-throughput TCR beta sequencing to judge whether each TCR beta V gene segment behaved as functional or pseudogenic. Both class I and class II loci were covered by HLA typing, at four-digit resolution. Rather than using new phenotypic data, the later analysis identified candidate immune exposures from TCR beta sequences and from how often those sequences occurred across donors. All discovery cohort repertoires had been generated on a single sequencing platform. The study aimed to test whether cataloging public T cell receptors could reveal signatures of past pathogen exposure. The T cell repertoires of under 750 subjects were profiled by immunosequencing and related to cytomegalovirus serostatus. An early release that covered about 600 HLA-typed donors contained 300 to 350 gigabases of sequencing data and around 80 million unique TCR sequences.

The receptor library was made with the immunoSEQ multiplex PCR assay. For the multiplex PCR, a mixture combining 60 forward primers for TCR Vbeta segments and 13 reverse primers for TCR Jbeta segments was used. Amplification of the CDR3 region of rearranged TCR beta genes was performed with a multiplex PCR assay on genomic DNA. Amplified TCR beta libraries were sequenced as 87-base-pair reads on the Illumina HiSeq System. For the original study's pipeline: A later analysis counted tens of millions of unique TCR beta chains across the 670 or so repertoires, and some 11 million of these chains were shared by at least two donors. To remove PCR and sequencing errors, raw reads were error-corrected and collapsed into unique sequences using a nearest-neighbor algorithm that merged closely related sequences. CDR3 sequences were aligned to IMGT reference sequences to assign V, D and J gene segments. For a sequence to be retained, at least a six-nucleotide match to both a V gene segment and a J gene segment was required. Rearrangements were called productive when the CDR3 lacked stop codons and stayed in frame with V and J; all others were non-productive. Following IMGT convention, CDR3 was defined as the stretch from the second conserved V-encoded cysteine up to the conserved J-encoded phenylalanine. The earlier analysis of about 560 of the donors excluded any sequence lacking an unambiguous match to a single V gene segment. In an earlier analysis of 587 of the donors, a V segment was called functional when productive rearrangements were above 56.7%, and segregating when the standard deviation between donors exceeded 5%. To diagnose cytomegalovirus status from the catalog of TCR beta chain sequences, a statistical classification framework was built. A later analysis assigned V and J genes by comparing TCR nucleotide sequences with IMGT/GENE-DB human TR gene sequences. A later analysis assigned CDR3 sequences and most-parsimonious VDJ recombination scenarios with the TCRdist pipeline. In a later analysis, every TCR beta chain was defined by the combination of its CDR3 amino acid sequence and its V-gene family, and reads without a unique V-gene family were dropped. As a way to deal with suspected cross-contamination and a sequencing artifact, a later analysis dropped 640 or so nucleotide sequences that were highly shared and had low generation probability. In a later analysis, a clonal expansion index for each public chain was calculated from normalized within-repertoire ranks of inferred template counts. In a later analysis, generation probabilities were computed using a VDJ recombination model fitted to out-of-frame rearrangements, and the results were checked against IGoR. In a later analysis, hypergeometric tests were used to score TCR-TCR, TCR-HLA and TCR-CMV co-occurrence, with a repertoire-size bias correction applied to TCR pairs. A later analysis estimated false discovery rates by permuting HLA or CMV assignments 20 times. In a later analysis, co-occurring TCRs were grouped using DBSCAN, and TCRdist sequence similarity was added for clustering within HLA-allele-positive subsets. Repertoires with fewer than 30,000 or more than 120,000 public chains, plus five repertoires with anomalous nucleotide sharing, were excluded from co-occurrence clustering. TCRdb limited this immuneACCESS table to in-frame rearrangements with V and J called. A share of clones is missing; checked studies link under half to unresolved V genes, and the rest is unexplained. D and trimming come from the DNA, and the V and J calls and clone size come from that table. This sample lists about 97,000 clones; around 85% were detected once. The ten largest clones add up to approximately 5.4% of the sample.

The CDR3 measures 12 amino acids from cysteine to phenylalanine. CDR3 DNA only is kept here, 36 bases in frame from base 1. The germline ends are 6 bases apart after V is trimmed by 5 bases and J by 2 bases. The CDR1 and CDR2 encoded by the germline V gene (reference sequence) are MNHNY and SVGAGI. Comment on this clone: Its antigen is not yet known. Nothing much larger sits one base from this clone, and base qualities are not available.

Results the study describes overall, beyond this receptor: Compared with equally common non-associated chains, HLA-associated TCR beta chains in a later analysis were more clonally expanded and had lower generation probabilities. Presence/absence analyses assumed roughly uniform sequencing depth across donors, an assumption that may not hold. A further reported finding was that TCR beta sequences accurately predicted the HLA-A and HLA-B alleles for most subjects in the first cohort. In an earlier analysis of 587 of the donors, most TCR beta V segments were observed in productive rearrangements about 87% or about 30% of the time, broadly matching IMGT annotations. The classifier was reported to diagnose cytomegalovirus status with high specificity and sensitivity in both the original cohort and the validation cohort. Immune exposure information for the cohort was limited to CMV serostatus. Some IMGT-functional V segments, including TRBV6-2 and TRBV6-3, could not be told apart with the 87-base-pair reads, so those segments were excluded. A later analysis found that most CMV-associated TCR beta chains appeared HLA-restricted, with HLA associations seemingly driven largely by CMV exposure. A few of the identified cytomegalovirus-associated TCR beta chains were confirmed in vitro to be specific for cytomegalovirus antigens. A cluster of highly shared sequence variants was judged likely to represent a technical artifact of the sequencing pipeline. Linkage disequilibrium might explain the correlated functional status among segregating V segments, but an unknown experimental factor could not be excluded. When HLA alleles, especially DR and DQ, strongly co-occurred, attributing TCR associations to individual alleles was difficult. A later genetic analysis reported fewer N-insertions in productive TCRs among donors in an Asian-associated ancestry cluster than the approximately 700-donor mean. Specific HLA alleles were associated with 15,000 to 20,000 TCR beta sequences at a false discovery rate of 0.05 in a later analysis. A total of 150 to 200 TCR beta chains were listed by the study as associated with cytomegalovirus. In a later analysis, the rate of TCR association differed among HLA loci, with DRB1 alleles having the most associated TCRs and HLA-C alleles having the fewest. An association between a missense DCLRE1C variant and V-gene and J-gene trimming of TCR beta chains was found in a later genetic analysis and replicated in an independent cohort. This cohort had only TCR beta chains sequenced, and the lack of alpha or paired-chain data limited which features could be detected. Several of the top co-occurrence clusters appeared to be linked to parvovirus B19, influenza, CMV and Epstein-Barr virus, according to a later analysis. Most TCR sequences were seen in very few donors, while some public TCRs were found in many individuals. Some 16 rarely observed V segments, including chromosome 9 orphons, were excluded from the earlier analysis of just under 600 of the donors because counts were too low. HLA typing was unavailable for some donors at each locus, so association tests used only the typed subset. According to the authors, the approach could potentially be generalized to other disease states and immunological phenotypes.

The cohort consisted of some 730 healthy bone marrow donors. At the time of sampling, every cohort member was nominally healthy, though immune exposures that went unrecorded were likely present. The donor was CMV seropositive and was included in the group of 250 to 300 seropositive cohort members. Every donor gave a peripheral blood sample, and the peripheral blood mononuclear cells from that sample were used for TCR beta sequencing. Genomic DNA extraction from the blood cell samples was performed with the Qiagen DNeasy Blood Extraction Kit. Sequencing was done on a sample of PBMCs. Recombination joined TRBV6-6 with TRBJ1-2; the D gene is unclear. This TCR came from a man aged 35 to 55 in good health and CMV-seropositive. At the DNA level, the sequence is TGTGCCAGCAGTAAATCAAACTATGGCTACACCTTC. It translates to CASSKSNYGYTF.